The 12 T cell receptor beta chains reported below all come from one sample, sequenced in a study of cytomegalovirus exposure and HLA in healthy donors. PCR primers comprised 60 Vbeta and 13 Jbeta primers. Sequencing was performed with immunoSEQ multiplex PCR; in TCRdb, only in-frame clones are kept and a portion is missing. The sample carries some 120,000 clones, more than 8% recorded once. Sequencing used PBMCs. All receptors come from a man aged 40-49 years in good health and CMV-seronegative.

This clone has just a few counts. The chain carries TRBV30 and TRBJ1-6; unclear D gene. Germline assignment: CDR1 GTSNPN and CDR2 SVGIG (reference sequence). The CDR3 length is 17 residues. CDR3 nucleotides: TGTGCAGGGAGGAGTGCAAAACTTAGCTCCTATAATTCACCCCTCCACTTT. Protein sequence: CAGRSAKLSSYNSPLHF.

This clone has a handful of counts. The chain recombines TRBV28 with TRBJ1-3; D gene unclear. V was cut by 6 bases and J by 4 bases, with 10 bases left in between. The CDR3 is made up of 13 amino acids. In germline, CDR1 is MDHEN, CDR2 SYDVKM. The CDR3 region is CASSMGGGNTIYF. The CDR3 coding sequence is TGTGCCAGCAGCATGGGAGGCGGAAACACCATATATTTT.

This clone was counted a few times. The rearrangement joins TRBV5-4 to TRBJ2-5; TRBD1 aligns across 7 bases. CDR1 SGHNT and CDR2 YYREEE come from the germline V gene (reference sequence). The CDR3 length is 13 residues. The ends lost 2 bases at V and 2 bases at J; junction bases unmatched: 0. CDR3 residues: CASSLQGQETQYF. CDR3 nucleotides: TGTGCCAGCAGCTTACAGGGGCAAGAGACCCAGTACTTC.

In this sample, this clone turned up a few times. The chain carries TRBV5-4 and TRBJ2-2; D perhaps matches TRBD1 (7 bases). The germline V gene encodes CDR1 SGHNT and CDR2 YYREEE (reference sequence). With 4 bases removed from V and 6 bases from J, the gap between germline ends came to 13 bases. The CDR3 sequence is 14 residues long. This chain's CDR3 is CASSLGGGSGELFF. CDR3 sequence (DNA): TGTGCCAGCAGCCTTGGAGGGGGCTCCGGGGAGCTGTTTTTT.

The V and J genes are TRBV4-1 and TRBJ2-2, with D uncertain. With 1 base removed from V and 4 bases from J, the gap between germline ends came to 7 bases. The CDR3 consists of 14 residues. CDR1 is MGHRA and CDR2 is YSYEKL in the germline V gene. CDR3 in amino acids: CASSQALVTGELFF. In DNA form, the CDR3 reads TGCGCCAGCAGCCAAGCCCTAGTCACCGGGGAGCTGTTTTTT.

V usage is TRBV5-4 and J usage is TRBJ2-5; TRBD2 is a possible D gene (5 bases). This CDR3 contains 13 residues. V lost 0 bases to trimming and J lost 9 bases, with 12 bases between them. From germline, CDR1 is SGHNT and CDR2 YYREEE (reference sequence). CDR3 amino acids: CASSLELDKAQYF. CDR3 DNA: TGTGCCAGCAGCTTGGAACTAGATAAGGCCCAGTACTTC. Drawing the rest from reference TRBV5-4 and TRBJ2-5, the complete variable domain is ETGVTQSPTHLIKTRGQQVTLRCSSQSGHNTVSWYQQALGQGPQFIFQYYREEENGRGNFPPRFSGLQFPNYSSELNVNALELDDSALYLCASSLELDKAQYFGPGTRLLVL.

This clone occurred a few times. The chain combines TRBV6-1 with TRBJ2-5; the match to TRBD1 covers 7 bases. The CDR3 sequence is 14 residues long. V lost 8 bases, J lost 5 bases, and 11 bases stayed unmatched. Germline V gene data show CDR1 as MNHNS and CDR2 as SASEGT. The CDR3 sequence: CASATQGLGETQYF. The CDR3 bases are TGTGCCAGCGCTACACAGGGGCTAGGGGAGACCCAGTACTTC.

The chain carries TRBV7-3 and TRBJ2-3; D gene uncertain. CDR1 is SGHTA and CDR2 is FQGTGA in the germline V gene. V gave up 2 bases and J gave up 1 base, with 7 bases separating them. This CDR3 comprises 14 residues. The CDR3 nucleotides read TGTGCCAGCAGCTTATGGGCAGGCACAGATACGCAGTATTTT. It yields the protein CASSLWAGTDTQYF.

There are a few counts of this clone. The chain combines TRBV18 with TRBJ1-1; weak D call: TRBD1 (6 bases). Trimming took off 8 bases at V and 6 bases at J, with 16 bases between the two ends. The CDR3 runs to 13 residues. The V gene's germline CDR1 is KGHSH and CDR2 LQKENI. The CDR3 region is CASGRNRDAEAFF. The CDR3 DNA sequence: TGTGCCAGCGGCAGAAACAGGGACGCTGAAGCTTTCTTT.

This clone has a handful of counts. V gene TRBV28 combines with J gene TRBJ1-1; no clear D. The CDR3 contains 13 residues. CDR1 MDHEN and CDR2 SYDVKM come from the germline V gene. The V end was cut by 5 bases, the J end by 6 bases, with 13 bases between. CDR3 loop: CASSPPIRSEAFF. The CDR3 DNA reads as TGTGCCAGCAGTCCCCCCATCCGGTCTGAAGCTTTCTTT.

The V call is TRBV7-2, the J call TRBJ2-2; D perhaps matches TRBD1 (5 bases). Germline CDR1 SGHTA, CDR2 FQGNSA. V was clipped by 5 bases and J by 6 bases, with 10 bases between them. The CDR3 has 13 amino acids. CDR3 coding DNA: TGTGCCAGCAGCCCCCAGGGTCCCGGGGAGCTGTTTTTT. Its translation: CASSPQGPGELFF. The whole variable domain, remainder taken from reference TRBV7-2 and TRBJ2-2, is GAGVSQSPSNKVTEKGKDVELRCDPISGHTALYWYRQSLGQGLEFLIYFQGNSAPDKSGLPSDRFSAERTGGSVSTLTIQRTQQEDSAVYLCASSPQGPGELFFGEGSRLTVL.

This clone was detected only a few times. This chain joins TRBV5-1 and TRBJ1-1; D unclear. The germline V gene encodes CDR1 SGHRS and CDR2 YFSETQ. The CDR3 is 15 amino acids. V lost 4 bases, J lost 1 base, and 14 bases lay in between. In nucleotides, the CDR3 is TGCGCCAGCAGCAACGGAGGAAGCGAGAACACTGAAGCTTTCTTT. Protein: CASSNGGSENTEAFF. Full variable domain (rest looked up from reference TRBV5-1 and TRBJ1-1): KAGVTQTPRYLIKTRGQQVTLSCSPISGHRSVSWYQQTPGQGLQFLFEYFSETQRNKGNFPGRFSGRQFSNSRSEMNVSTLELGDSALYLCASSNGGSENTEAFFGQGTRLTVV.